Each of the 6 T cell receptor beta chains below was sequenced from the same sample in a study of CD8+CD57+ T cells in acquired aplastic anemia. It was patients with CD8+CD57+ cell expansion by flow cytometry who were chosen for sequencing. CDR3 and TCR beta VDJ profiling relied on a genomic DNA template. One entry per CDR3 protein, called by TCRdb with MiXCR from the reads. This sample has about 120,000 distinct CDR3 sequences, with about 50% found just once. Sequenced sample: sorted CD4+, CD8+, or CD8+CD57+ T cells (not recorded which) from PBMCs. These receptors came from a human donor with aplastic anemia.

There are many counts of this clonotype. V is TRBV7-9 and J is TRBJ1-1; D is undetermined. Germline loops: CDR1 SEHNR, CDR2 FQNEAQ (reference sequence). Trimming left V 6 bases short and J 5 bases short, with 19 bases between. This CDR3 has 15 amino acids. For the CDR3, the DNA is TGTGCCAGCAGACCCTCACGAGGACGGGGTACTGAAGCTTTCTTT. It codes for CASRPSRGRGTEAFF. Full variable domain (remainder filled in from reference TRBV7-9 and TRBJ1-1): DTGVSQNPRHKITKRGQNVTFRCDPISEHNRLYWYRQTLGQGPEFLTYFQNEAQLEKSRLLSDRFSAERPKGSFSTLEIQRTEQGDSAMYLCASRPSRGRGTEAFFGQGTRLTVV.

This clonotype was observed many times. This chain joins TRBV2 and TRBJ1-2, with D possibly being TRBD1 (6 bases). The CDR3 length is 15 residues. V was cut by 8 bases and J by 2 bases, with 18 bases left in between. CDR1 SNHLY and CDR2 FYNNEI come from the germline V gene. The CDR3 DNA reads TGTGCCAGCCTCCCACGCGGGGGCAGCAACTATGGCTACACCTTC. It encodes CASLPRGGSNYGYTF.

V gene TRBV7-9 combines with J gene TRBJ2-2; D perhaps matches TRBD2 (5 bases). V lost 8 bases and J lost 0, with 7 bases in between. The CDR3 is 13 residues long. Germline CDR1 SEHNR, CDR2 FQNEAQ (reference sequence). CDR3 amino acids: CASGRTNTGELFF. CDR3 bases: TGTGCCAGCGGGAGAACGAACACCGGGGAGCTGTTTTTT.

A word on this clonotype: This sequence may be a read error, since a much larger clone differs from it by one base. This chain uses TRBV11-1 with TRBJ2-3, with a possible D match to TRBD2 (6 bases). Per germline, CDR1 SGHAT and CDR2 FQDESV (reference sequence). This CDR3 contains 16 residues. CDR3 amino acids: CAISLRPAGRQDTQYF. CDR3 nucleotides: TGTGCCATCAGCTTGAGACCAGCGGGCCGACAAGATACGCAGTATTTT.

The J gene is TRBJ2-7, the V gene TRBV19; D is uncertain. CDR3 length: 11 residues. CDR1 LNHDA and CDR2 SQIVND come from the germline V gene (reference sequence). V lost 4 bases, J lost 6 bases, and 7 bases lay in between. The CDR3 spells CASSRGFEQYF. CDR3 DNA: TGTGCCAGTAGTAGGGGTTTCGAGCAGTACTTC. The full variable domain, in which reference TRBV19 and TRBJ2-7 provide the parts outside the CDR3, is DGGITQSPKYLFRKEGQNVTLSCEQNLNHDAMYWYRQDPGQGLRLIYYSQIVNDFQKGDIAEGYSVSREKKESFPLTVTSAQKNPTAFYLCASSRGFEQYFGPGTRLTVT.

The rearrangement links TRBV25-1 to TRBJ2-5, with D perhaps matching TRBD2 (6 bases). The CDR3 sequence is 13 residues long. V shed 7 bases and J shed 2 bases, with 11 bases lying between them. Germline V CDR1 and CDR2: MGHDK, SYGVNS. The DNA for the CDR3 is TGTGCCAGCACCCGGGACTTACAAGAGACCCAGTACTTC. Its protein product is CASTRDLQETQYF. Using reference TRBV25-1 and TRBJ2-5 for the parts outside the CDR3, the full variable domain is EADIYQTPRYLVIGTGKKITLECSQTMGHDKMYWYQQDPGMELHLIHYSYGVNSTEKGDLSSESTVSRIRTEHFPLTLESARPSHTSQYLCASTRDLQETQYFGPGTRLLVL.